The clone carrying this T cell receptor beta chain occurred once. These data are taken from a study of tumor-infiltrating lymphocytes in localized non-small cell lung cancer. V shed 6 bases and J shed 0 bases, with 15 bases lying between them. CDR3 length: 17 residues. Germline values: CDR1 MDHEN, CDR2 SYDVKM. Sequenced by immunoSEQ multiplex PCR; TCRdb stores in-frame clones only, minus some. This table holds about 10,000 clones, 60% found once. The sequence was collected from a human donor with non-small cell lung cancer. Sequenced input: uninvolved lung tissue not adjacent to the tumor. The chain is built from TRBV28 and TRBJ1-6; TRBD1 is a possible D gene (5 bases). The CDR3 loop reads CASRSPSGGSYNSPLHF. CDR3 nucleotides: TGTGCCAGCAGATCGCCCTCGGGGGGCTCCTATAATTCACCCCTCCACTTT.